Included here is one T cell receptor beta chain sequence, with context. These data belong to a study of patients and donors after allogeneic stem cell transplantation. One entry per CDR3 protein, called by TCRdb with MiXCR from the RT-PCR reads. There are about 410,000 distinct CDR3 sequences in the sample; under 20% occur only once, and around 7.9% lies in the top ten. Germline V gene data show CDR1 as SGHRS and CDR2 as YFSETQ. With 4 bases clipped from V and 5 bases from J, the junction kept 10 bases outside the gene matches. The CDR3 runs 15 residues. This clonotype originated in a human donor who was either an allogeneic HSCT recipient or a stem cell or donor lymphocyte infusion donor (not recorded which). It is not recorded whose cells these are; they may come from a transplant donor. The rearrangement joins TRBV5-1 to TRBJ2-5, with 8 bases fitting TRBD1. The sequenced sample was blood, either unsorted or a sorted T cell fraction (not recorded which). DNA for the CDR3: TGCGCCAGCAGCCCCGGACAGGGTCGAGGGGAGACCCAGTACTTC. This sequence encodes CASSPGQGRGETQYF.